The rows below give T cell receptor beta chains drawn from one sample of a study of blood T cell repertoires in COVID-19. Measured with immunoSEQ multiplex PCR; TCRdb has only the in-frame clones, and not every one. The profile shows tens of thousands of clones, 75% to 85% of them singletons. Sequencing used peripheral blood. These receptors originate from a woman aged 65 to 85 with acute or convalescent COVID-19. CDR3s include the opening cysteine and the closing phenylalanine or tryptophan. D genes are given only for firm matches. Expanded clones get a size class; other rows say once, few or many, or leave the size out.

length: 13; V: TRBV6-5; size: .; J: TRBJ1-1; D: .; DNA: TGTGCCAGCAATATCGGGGGAAACACTGAAGCTTTCTTT; CDR3: CASNIGGNTEAFF
length: 13; V: TRBV29-1; size: .; J: TRBJ1-1; D: .; DNA: TGCAGCGTTCACAGGGCGGAAGACACTGAAGCTTTCTTT; CDR3: CSVHRAEDTEAFF
length: 13; V: TRBV5-4; size: .; J: TRBJ2-1; D: .; DNA: TGTGCCAGCAGCTCGGACAAATACAATGAGCAGTTCTTC; CDR3: CASSSDKYNEQFF
length: 12; V: TRBV5-4; size: .; J: TRBJ2-5; D: .; DNA: TGTGCCAGCAGCCTCGACCAAGAGACCCAGTACTTC; CDR3: CASSLDQETQYF
length: 15; V: TRBV25-1; size: .; J: TRBJ1-6; D: TRBD1; DNA: TGTGCCAGCAGTGGACCGGGACAGGGGAATTCACCCCTCCACTTT; CDR3: CASSGPGQGNSPLHF
length: 13; V: TRBV18; size: .; J: TRBJ2-5; D: .; DNA: TGTGCCAGTTCCCAGCGCGATGAGGAGACCCAGTACTTC; CDR3: CASSQRDEETQYF
length: 17; V: TRBV3-1/TRBV3-2; size: once; J: TRBJ1-4; D: TRBD1; DNA: TGTGCCAGCAGCCCGTGGCTTGGAGGGGGCGATGGTGAAAAACTGTTTTTT; CDR3: CASSPWLGGGDGEKLFF
length: 15; V: TRBV4-1; size: .; J: TRBJ1-4; D: TRBD1; DNA: TGCGCCAGCAGCCAAATACAGGGGGCTGCTGAAAAACTGTTTTTT; CDR3: CASSQIQGAAEKLFF
length: 13; V: TRBV2; size: .; J: TRBJ1-1; D: .; DNA: TGTGCCAGCAGCGCGATGGAGGTCACTGAAGCTTTCTTT; CDR3: CASSAMEVTEAFF
length: 15; V: TRBV6-4; size: few; J: TRBJ2-2; D: TRBD2; DNA: TGTGCCAGCAGTGAAAGCGGGGGGGCAACCGGGGAGCTGTTTTTT; CDR3: CASSESGGATGELFF
length: 14; V: TRBV27; size: .; J: TRBJ1-1; D: .; DNA: TGTGCCAGCAGTTTAGCGTCTGGTCCCACTGAAGCTTTCTTT; CDR3: CASSLASGPTEAFF
length: 15; V: TRBV11-2; size: .; J: TRBJ2-5; D: .; DNA: TGTGCCAGCAGCGACGGGGATTGGGTTGAGGAGGGCCAGTACTTC; CDR3: CASSDGDWVEEGQYF
length: 13; V: TRBV3-1/TRBV3-2; size: .; J: TRBJ1-1; D: .; DNA: TGTGCCAGCAGCATCAAGGCCGGGGGTGGAACTTTCTTT; CDR3: CASSIKAGGGTFF
length: 18; V: TRBV7-9; size: .; J: TRBJ1-1; D: TRBD1; DNA: TGTGCCATTCCTAGCCACCGGGGACAGGGCCCGAGGGGGGGTGAAGCTTTCTTT; CDR3: CAIPSHRGQGPRGGEAFF
length: 17; V: TRBV2; size: .; J: TRBJ2-2; D: TRBD2; DNA: TGTGCCAGCAGTGAAGATGGTAGCGGGTTAAACACCGGGGAGCTGTTTTTT; CDR3: CASSEDGSGLNTGELFF
length: 15; V: TRBV9; size: .; J: TRBJ1-3; D: TRBD1; DNA: TGTGCCAGCAGCGGGGGACAGCTCTCTGGAAACACCATATATTTT; CDR3: CASSGGQLSGNTIYF
length: 14; V: TRBV7-9; size: few; J: TRBJ1-2; D: .; DNA: TGTGCCAGCAGCTTACCGGACAGTCTAGGAGGCTACACCTTC; CDR3: CASSLPDSLGGYTF
length: 17; V: TRBV19; size: once; J: TRBJ2-3; D: .; DNA: TGTGCCAGTAGTATCGGCGAGGAAGACAGGTTTTGGGATACGCAGTATTTT; CDR3: CASSIGEEDRFWDTQYF
length: 14; V: TRBV27; size: .; J: TRBJ2-7; D: .; DNA: TGTGCCAGCCGAACCGGGACTTCAGCCTACGAGCAGTACTTC; CDR3: CASRTGTSAYEQYF
length: 15; V: TRBV13; size: .; J: TRBJ2-2; D: .; DNA: TGTGCCAGCAGCTTACCCGGGGCGAACACCGGGGAGCTGTTTTTT; CDR3: CASSLPGANTGELFF
length: 16; V: TRBV18; size: .; J: TRBJ2-3; D: TRBD2; DNA: TGTGCCAGCTCGCGCTCGCTAGCGGGGAGAACAGATACGCAGTATTTT; CDR3: CASSRSLAGRTDTQYF
length: 19; V: TRBV7-2; size: .; J: TRBJ2-3; D: TRBD2; DNA: TGTGCCAGCGGCCTCCCCGCCGGGACTAGCGGGGGGGCCGGAGATACGCAGTATTTT; CDR3: CASGLPAGTSGGAGDTQYF
length: 13; V: TRBV14; size: .; J: TRBJ1-1; D: .; DNA: TGTGCCAGCAGTCATTTGGTCGCGGCTGAAGCTTTCTTT; CDR3: CASSHLVAAEAFF
length: 16; V: TRBV3-1/TRBV3-2; size: .; J: TRBJ1-2; D: .; DNA: TGTGCCAGCAGCCAAGGCGGGGGGGCAGGCGGTTATGGCTACACCTTC; CDR3: CASSQGGGAGGYGYTF
length: 16; V: TRBV24-1; size: .; J: TRBJ2-7; D: TRBD1; DNA: TGTGCCACCAGTGATGCCCCCGGGACAGGTACTGGCGAGCAGTACTTC; CDR3: CATSDAPGTGTGEQYF
length: 14; V: TRBV5-4; size: .; J: TRBJ2-5; D: .; DNA: TGTGCCAGCAGCCCAGGGGAAAACCAAGAGACCCAGTACTTC; CDR3: CASSPGENQETQYF